This entry lists 15 T cell receptor beta chains sequenced from one sample in a study of blood T cell repertoires in COVID-19. Generated by immunoSEQ multiplex PCR, the TCRdb table keeps only in-frame clones and is missing some. The sample lists about 200,000 clones, 70% to 90% occurring once. The specimen sequenced was PBMCs or T cells enriched from blood (not recorded which). These receptors all stem from a middle-aged woman with acute COVID-19.

The gene calls are TRBV4-2 and TRBJ2-4, with D unresolved. The germline gives CDR1 LGHNA, CDR2 YNFKEQ. Between the trimmed V and J ends, which lost 2 bases and 0 bases, there was a span of 5 bases. The CDR3 sequence is 14 residues long. The CDR3, as DNA: TGTGCCAGCAGCCAACGCAGAGCCAAAAACATTCAGTACTTC. Protein: CASSQRRAKNIQYF.

This chain connects TRBV29-1 to TRBJ2-4, with 8 bases matching TRBD1. V lost 7 bases to trimming and J lost 1 base; unmatched junction nucleotides: 9. Germline V gene sequence: CDR1 SQVTM, CDR2 ANQGSEA. This CDR3 spans 15 amino acids. DNA for the CDR3: TGCAGCGCCGTCTATACAGGGGGGGCCAAAAACATTCAGTACTTC. This translates into CSAVYTGGAKNIQYF.

The chain is built from TRBV19 and TRBJ2-3, with D maybe TRBD1 (5 bases). This CDR3 has 14 amino acids. Germline assignment: CDR1 LNHDA and CDR2 SQIVND (reference sequence). V was cut by 5 bases and J by 4 bases, with 13 bases left in between. In DNA form, the CDR3 reads TGTGCCAGTAGTCCTCAGACAGCCGCAGATACGCAGTATTTT. Translated, it gives CASSPQTAADTQYF.

This clone was detected once. The chain employs TRBV15 and TRBJ2-4; 7 bases line up with TRBD2. In germline, CDR1 is LNHNV, CDR2 YYDKDF (reference sequence). With 4 bases clipped from V and 0 bases from J, the junction kept 6 bases outside the gene matches. This CDR3 comprises 16 residues. In DNA, the CDR3 is TGTGCCACCAGCACCAATGGGGGGGTAGCCAAAAACATTCAGTACTTC. Protein: CATSTNGGVAKNIQYF.

The rearrangement links TRBV4-2 to TRBJ2-3; weak D call: TRBD1 (5 bases). Germline V gene sequence: CDR1 LGHNA, CDR2 YNFKEQ. This CDR3 region has 14 residues. Trimming stripped 0 bases from V and 3 bases from J, with 7 bases between. The CDR3 sequence is CASSQDRGTDTQYF. In DNA, the CDR3 is TGTGCCAGCAGCCAAGATAGGGGAACAGATACGCAGTATTTT.

This clone was counted a single time. V is TRBV7-8 and J is TRBJ1-5, with no clear D. Per germline, CDR1 SGHVS and CDR2 FQNEAQ. The CDR3 sequence is 15 residues long. With 1 base removed from V and 1 base from J, the gap between germline ends came to 8 bases. Written as DNA, the CDR3 is TGTGCCAGCAGCTTAGATGGTGAGAGCAATCAGCCCCAGCATTTT. Residues: CASSLDGESNQPQHF.

The chain recombines TRBV12-3 or TRBV12-4 with TRBJ1-2; D call uncertain. The CDR3 is 13 amino acids. The V and J ends lost 7 bases and 1 base respectively, with 10 bases between them. For the CDR3, the DNA is TGTGCCAGCACCGGCAGACATAACTATGGCTACACCTTC. Its translation: CASTGRHNYGYTF.

J is TRBJ1-5 and V is TRBV28; 7 positions match TRBD1. The CDR3 is made up of 14 amino acids. Germline V gene lookup returns CDR1 MDHEN and CDR2 SYDVKM. V lost 7 bases, J lost 5 bases, and 8 bases stayed unmatched. CDR3 loop: CASTDPGGHQPQHF. DNA of the CDR3: TGTGCCAGCACCGACCCAGGGGGGCATCAGCCCCAGCATTTT. The whole variable domain, remainder taken from reference TRBV28 and TRBJ1-5, is DVKVTQSSRYLVKRTGEKVFLECVQDMDHENMFWYRQDPGLGLRLIYFSYDVKMKEKGDIPEGYSVSREKKERFSLILESASTNQTSMYLCASTDPGGHQPQHFGDGTRLSIL.

The CDR3 spells CASSFNTGAGEQYF. The CDR3 coding sequence is TGTGCCAGCAGCTTTAACACAGGGGCTGGGGAGCAGTACTTC. This chain uses TRBV7-8 with TRBJ2-7; 7 bases align to TRBD1. The V segment lost 3 bases and the J segment 7 bases; nucleotides outside the gene matches: 9. The germline V gene has CDR1 SGHVS and CDR2 FQNEAQ. This CDR3 comprises 14 residues.

The table lists this clone with a few counts. The chain has TRBV30 and TRBJ2-1, with D uncertain. Trimming cost V 6 bases and J 2 bases, with 5 bases left between them. The CDR3 sequence is 11 residues long. Germline values: CDR1 GTSNPN, CDR2 SVGIG (reference sequence). This CDR3 is CACSTYNEQFF. DNA of the CDR3: TGTGCCTGTTCCACCTACAATGAGCAGTTCTTC. Filled out from reference TRBV30 and TRBJ2-1, the complete variable domain reads SQTIHQWPATLVQPVGSPLSLECTVEGTSNPNLYWYRQAAGRGLQLLFYSVGIGQISSEVPQNLSASRPQDRQFILSSKKLLLSDSGFYLCACSTYNEQFFGPGTRLTVL.

The chain has TRBV28 and TRBJ1-2; 9 nucleotides agree with TRBD1. The germline V gene encodes CDR1 MDHEN and CDR2 SYDVKM. The V gene end was trimmed by 6 bases and the J gene end by 8 bases; junction bases not matched to a gene: 7. The CDR3 has 13 amino acids. The CDR3 coding sequence is TGTGCCAGCAGGGGGACAGGGAGGCCGGGCTACACCTTC. Translated, it gives CASRGTGRPGYTF.

The chain has TRBV7-9 and TRBJ2-2; D may be TRBD1 (5 bases). The CDR3 spans 16 residues. V was cut by 5 bases and J by 0 bases, with 13 bases left in between. Germline loops: CDR1 SEHNR, CDR2 FQNEAQ (reference sequence). CDR3 region: CASSPPRQTNTGELFF. CDR3 in DNA: TGTGCCAGCAGCCCTCCCAGACAGACGAACACCGGGGAGCTGTTTTTT. Using reference TRBV7-9 and TRBJ2-2 for the parts outside the CDR3, the full variable domain is DTGVSQNPRHKITKRGQNVTFRCDPISEHNRLYWYRQTLGQGPEFLTYFQNEAQLEKSRLLSDRFSAERPKGSFSTLEIQRTEQGDSAMYLCASSPPRQTNTGELFFGEGSRLTVL.

The chain couples TRBV29-1 to TRBJ2-7; 8 bases match TRBD1. Looked up from germline, CDR1 is SQVTM and CDR2 is ANQGSEA. The CDR3 consists of 16 residues. V lost 0 bases and J lost 2; bases outside the gene matches: 9. The CDR3 DNA follows: TGCAGCGTTGAAGACCGCGACAGGGGAAGTCCCTACGAGCAGTACTTC. The encoded protein is CSVEDRDRGSPYEQYF.

The chain couples TRBV7-2 to TRBJ1-2; D is uncertain. The germline gives CDR1 SGHTA, CDR2 FQGNSA. CDR3 length equals 15 residues. The V gene lost 1 base and the J gene lost 7 bases, with 16 bases spanning the gap. The CDR3 coding sequence is TGTGCCAGCAGCTTAGGCATCCCGGGAGGAGGTGGCTACACCTTC. It yields the protein CASSLGIPGGGGYTF.

This clone has only a few counts. The chain recombines TRBV6-4 with TRBJ2-3; weak D call: TRBD2 (5 bases). This CDR3 comprises 19 residues. V was shortened by 0 bases and J by 0 bases, with 19 bases between the two germline ends. Germline CDR1 reads MRHNA; CDR2 reads SNTAGT. The CDR3 region is CASSDSQGAGSLSTDTQYF. The CDR3 bases are TGTGCCAGCAGTGACTCTCAAGGCGCGGGCTCCCTTAGCACAGATACGCAGTATTTT.